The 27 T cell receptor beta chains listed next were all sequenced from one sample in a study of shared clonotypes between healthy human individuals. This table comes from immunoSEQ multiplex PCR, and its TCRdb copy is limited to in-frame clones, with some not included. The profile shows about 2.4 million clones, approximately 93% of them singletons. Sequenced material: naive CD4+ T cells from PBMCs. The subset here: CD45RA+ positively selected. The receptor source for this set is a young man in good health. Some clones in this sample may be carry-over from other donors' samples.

The CDR3: CASSQQGFNEKLFF. DNA for the CDR3: TGCGCCAGCAGCCAACAGGGGTTTAATGAAAAACTGTTTTTT. The chain carries TRBV4-3 and TRBJ1-4; D is perhaps TRBD1 (6 bases). The CDR3 is 14 residues long. Germline CDR1 and CDR2: LGHNA and YSLEER. Trimming stripped 2 bases from V and 4 bases from J, with 8 bases between.

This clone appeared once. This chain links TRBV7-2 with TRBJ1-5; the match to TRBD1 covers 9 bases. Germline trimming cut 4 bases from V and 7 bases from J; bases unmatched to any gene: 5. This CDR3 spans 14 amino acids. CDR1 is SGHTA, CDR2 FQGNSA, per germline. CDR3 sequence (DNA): TGTGCCAGCAGCTCTACAGGGGGCAGGCAGCCCCAGCATTTT. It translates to CASSSTGGRQPQHF.

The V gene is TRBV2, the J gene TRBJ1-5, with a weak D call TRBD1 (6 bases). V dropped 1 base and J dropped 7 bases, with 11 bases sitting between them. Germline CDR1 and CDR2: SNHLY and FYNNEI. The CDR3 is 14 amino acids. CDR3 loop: CASSEVVGGQPQHF. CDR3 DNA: TGTGCCAGCAGTGAAGTTGTGGGGGGCCAGCCCCAGCATTTT.

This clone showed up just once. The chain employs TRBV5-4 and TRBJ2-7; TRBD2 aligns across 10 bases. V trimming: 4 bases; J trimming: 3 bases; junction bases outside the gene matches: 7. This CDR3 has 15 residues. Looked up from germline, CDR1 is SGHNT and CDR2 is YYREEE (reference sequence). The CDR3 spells CASSVGTSVYYEQYF. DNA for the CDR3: TGTGCCAGCAGCGTAGGGACTAGCGTATACTACGAGCAGTACTTC.

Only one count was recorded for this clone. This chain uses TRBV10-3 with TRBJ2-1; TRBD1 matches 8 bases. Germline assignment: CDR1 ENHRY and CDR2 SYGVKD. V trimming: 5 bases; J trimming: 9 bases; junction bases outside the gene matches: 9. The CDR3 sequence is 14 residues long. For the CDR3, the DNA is TGTGCCATCAGTTTGGCGACAGGGGCCGGTGAGCAGTTCTTC. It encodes CAISLATGAGEQFF.

CDR3 residues: CAGQGASGELFF. The CDR3 nucleotides read TGTGCCGGTCAGGGGGCTAGCGGGGAGCTGTTTTTT. This chain links TRBV9 with TRBJ2-2, with TRBD1 identical over 8 bases. Germline V gene lookup returns CDR1 SGDLS and CDR2 YYNGEE. There are 12 residues in the CDR3. Trimming at V came to 10 bases and at J to 7 bases, leaving 6 bases not matched to a gene.

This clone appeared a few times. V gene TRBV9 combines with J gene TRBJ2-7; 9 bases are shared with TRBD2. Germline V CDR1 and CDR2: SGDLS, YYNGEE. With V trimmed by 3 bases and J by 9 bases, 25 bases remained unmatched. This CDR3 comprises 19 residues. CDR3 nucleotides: TGTGCCAGCAGCGCACGTGGGTTGGATGTGAGCGGGAGGAGTTCCGGGCAGTACTTC. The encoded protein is CASSARGLDVSGRSSGQYF. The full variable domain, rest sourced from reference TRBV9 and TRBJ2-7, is DSGVTQTPKHLITATGQRVTLRCSPRSGDLSVYWYQQSLDQGLQFLIQYYNGEERAKGNILERFSAQQFPDLHSELNLSSLELGDSALYFCASSARGLDVSGRSSGQYFGPGTRLTVT.

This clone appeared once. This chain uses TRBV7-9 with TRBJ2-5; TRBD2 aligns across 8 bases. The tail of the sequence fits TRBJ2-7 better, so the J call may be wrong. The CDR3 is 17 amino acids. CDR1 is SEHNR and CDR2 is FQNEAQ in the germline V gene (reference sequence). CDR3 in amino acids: CASSSGLAGFPLYEQYF. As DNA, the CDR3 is TGTGCCAGCAGCTCGGGTCTAGCGGGCTTTCCTCTTTACGAGCAGTACTTC.

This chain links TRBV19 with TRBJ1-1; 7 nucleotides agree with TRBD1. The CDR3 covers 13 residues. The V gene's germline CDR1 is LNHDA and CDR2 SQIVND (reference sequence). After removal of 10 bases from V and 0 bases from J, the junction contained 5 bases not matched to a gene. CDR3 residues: CATATGMNTEAFF. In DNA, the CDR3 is TGTGCCACCGCGACAGGGATGAACACTGAAGCTTTCTTT.

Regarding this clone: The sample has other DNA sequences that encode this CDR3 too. CDR3 in amino acids: CASSLGVYGYTF. The CDR3 coding sequence is TGTGCCAGCAGCTTAGGGGTATATGGCTACACCTTC. V usage is TRBV7-8 and J usage is TRBJ1-2, with D unclear. V was pared by 1 base and J by 5 bases, with 5 bases between. Looked up from germline, CDR1 is SGHVS and CDR2 is FQNEAQ. The CDR3 totals 12 residues.

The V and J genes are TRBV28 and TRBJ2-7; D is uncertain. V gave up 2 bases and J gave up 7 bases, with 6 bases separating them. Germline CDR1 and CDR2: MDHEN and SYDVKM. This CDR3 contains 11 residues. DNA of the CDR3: TGTGCCAGCAGTTTACAGGAAGAGCAGTACTTC. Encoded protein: CASSLQEEQYF.

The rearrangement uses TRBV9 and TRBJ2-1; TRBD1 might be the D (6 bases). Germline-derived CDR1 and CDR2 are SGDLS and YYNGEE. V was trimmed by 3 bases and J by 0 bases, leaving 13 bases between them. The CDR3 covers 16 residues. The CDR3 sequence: CASSAQDRASYNEQFF. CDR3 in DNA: TGTGCCAGCAGCGCCCAGGACAGAGCCTCCTACAATGAGCAGTTCTTC.

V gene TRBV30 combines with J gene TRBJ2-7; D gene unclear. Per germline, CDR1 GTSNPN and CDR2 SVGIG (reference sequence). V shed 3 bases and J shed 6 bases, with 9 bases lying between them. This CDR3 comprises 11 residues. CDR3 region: CAWSSSSEQYF. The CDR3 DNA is TGTGCCTGGAGCTCCAGTTCCGAGCAGTACTTC.

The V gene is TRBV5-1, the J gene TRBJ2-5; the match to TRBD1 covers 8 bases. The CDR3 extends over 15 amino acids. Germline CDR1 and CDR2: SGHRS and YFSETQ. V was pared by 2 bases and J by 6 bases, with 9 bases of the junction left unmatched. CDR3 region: CASSFAGGAGQTQYF. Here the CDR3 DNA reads TGCGCCAGCAGCTTCGCAGGGGGCGCCGGACAGACCCAGTACTTC.

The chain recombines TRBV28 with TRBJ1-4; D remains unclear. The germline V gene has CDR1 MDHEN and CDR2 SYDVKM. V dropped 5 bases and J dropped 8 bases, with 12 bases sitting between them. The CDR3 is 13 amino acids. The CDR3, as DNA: TGTGCCAGCAGTGCGGGAGTGGACGAAAAACTGTTTTTT. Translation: CASSAGVDEKLFF.

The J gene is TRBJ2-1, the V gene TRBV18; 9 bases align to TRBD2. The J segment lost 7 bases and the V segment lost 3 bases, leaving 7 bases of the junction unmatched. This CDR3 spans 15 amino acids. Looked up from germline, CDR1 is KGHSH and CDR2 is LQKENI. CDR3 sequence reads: CASSPLSGSWNEQFF. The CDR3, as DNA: TGTGCCAGCTCACCGCTTAGCGGGAGTTGGAATGAGCAGTTCTTC.

The CDR3 spells CASSLRSGGNYNEQFF. In DNA, the CDR3 is TGTGCCAGCAGCTTACGTTCTGGCGGGAACTACAATGAGCAGTTCTTC. The chain uses TRBV5-4 and TRBJ2-1, with D possibly being TRBD2 (6 bases). V was pared by 2 bases and J by 3 bases, with 15 bases between. Per germline, CDR1 SGHNT and CDR2 YYREEE (reference sequence). CDR3 size: 16 residues. The full variable domain, in which reference TRBV5-4 and TRBJ2-1 provide the parts outside the CDR3, is ETGVTQSPTHLIKTRGQQVTLRCSSQSGHNTVSWYQQALGQGPQFIFQYYREEENGRGNFPPRFSGLQFPNYSSELNVNALELDDSALYLCASSLRSGGNYNEQFFGPGTRLTVL.

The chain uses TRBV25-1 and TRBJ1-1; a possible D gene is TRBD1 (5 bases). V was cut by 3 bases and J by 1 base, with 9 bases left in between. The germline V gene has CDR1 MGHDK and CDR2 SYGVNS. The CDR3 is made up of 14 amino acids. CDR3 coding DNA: TGTGCCAGCAGTGATGAGACAGCGAACACTGAAGCTTTCTTT. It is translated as CASSDETANTEAFF.

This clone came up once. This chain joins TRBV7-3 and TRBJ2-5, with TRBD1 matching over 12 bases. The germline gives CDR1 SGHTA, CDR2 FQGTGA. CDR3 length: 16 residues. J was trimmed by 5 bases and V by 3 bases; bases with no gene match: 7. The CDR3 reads CASSLGTGGDFETQYF. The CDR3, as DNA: TGTGCCAGCAGCTTGGGGACAGGGGGCGATTTTGAGACCCAGTACTTC.

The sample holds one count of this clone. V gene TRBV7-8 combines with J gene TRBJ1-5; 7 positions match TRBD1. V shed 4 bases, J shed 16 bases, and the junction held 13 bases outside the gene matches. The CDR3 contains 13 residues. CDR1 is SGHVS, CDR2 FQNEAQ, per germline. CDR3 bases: TGTGCCAGCAGCTCGAGGGGGGACAGTATTTTACATTTT. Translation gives CASSSRGDSILHF.

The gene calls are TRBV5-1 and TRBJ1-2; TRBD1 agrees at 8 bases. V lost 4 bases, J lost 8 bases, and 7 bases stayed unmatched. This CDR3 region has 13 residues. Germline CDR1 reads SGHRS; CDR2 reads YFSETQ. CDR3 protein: CASSQQGARGYTF. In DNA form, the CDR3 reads TGCGCCAGCAGCCAGCAGGGGGCGCGCGGCTACACCTTC.

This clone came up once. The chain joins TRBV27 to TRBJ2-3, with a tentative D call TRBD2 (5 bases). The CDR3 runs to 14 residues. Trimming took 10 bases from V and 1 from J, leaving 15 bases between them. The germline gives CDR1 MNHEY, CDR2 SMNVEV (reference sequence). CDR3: CATLSGEGTDTQYF. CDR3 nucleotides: TGTGCCACCTTGAGCGGTGAGGGCACAGATACGCAGTATTTT.

CDR3 in amino acids: CASSFRSVKLFF. The CDR3 nucleotides are TGTGCCAGCAGCTTCCGAAGCGTAAAACTGTTTTTT. This chain links TRBV5-6 with TRBJ1-4, with no clear D. The CDR3 sequence is 12 residues long. Germline loops: CDR1 SGHDT, CDR2 YYEEEE. V gave up 2 bases and J gave up 10 bases, with 9 bases separating them.

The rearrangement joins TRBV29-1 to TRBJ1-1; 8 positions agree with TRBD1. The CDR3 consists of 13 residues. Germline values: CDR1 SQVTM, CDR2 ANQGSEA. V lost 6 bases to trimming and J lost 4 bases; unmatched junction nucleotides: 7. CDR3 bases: TGCAGCGTCGTCGGACAGGGAACCACTGAAGCTTTCTTT. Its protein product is CSVVGQGTTEAFF.

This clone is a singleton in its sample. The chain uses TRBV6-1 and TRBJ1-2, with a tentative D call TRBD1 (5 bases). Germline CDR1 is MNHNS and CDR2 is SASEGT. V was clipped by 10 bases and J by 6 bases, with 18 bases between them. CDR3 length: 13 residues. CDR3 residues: CATQIMLGDGYTF. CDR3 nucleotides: TGTGCCACCCAAATTATGTTGGGGGATGGCTACACCTTC.

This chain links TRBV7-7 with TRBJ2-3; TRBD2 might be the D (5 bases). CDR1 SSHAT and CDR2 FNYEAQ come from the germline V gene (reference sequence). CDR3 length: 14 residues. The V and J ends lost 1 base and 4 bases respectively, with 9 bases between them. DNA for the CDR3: TGTGCCAGCAGCTTAGGGGCTAGCTCAGATACGCAGTATTTT. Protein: CASSLGASSDTQYF.

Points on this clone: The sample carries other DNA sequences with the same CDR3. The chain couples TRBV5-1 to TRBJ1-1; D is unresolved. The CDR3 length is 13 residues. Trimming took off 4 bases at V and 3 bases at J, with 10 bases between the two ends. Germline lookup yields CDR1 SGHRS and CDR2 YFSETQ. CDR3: CASSLVGDTEAFF. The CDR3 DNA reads TGCGCCAGCAGCCTGGTCGGGGACACTGAAGCTTTCTTT.